The entry that follows covers one T cell receptor (beta chain) sequence. A second PCR of about 7 to 12 cycles used a sample-barcoded 5' primer and a J-beta primer mix. TCRdb recomputed calls from the 5' RACE reads with MiXCR, one row per CDR3 protein. The sample records more than 650,000 distinct CDR3 sequences, roughly 25% being singletons. This specimen comes from a study of blood T cells in healthy people across ages. Study information: Capture via template switching afforded approximately one barcoded beta molecule per two T cells.

Between the trimmed V and J ends, which lost 8 bases and 8 bases, there was a span of 10 bases. This CDR3 spans 11 amino acids. The V gene's germline CDR1 is SEHNR and CDR2 FQNEAQ (reference sequence). This sample also belongs to another study, concerning T cells of mothers and their children.

This TCR derives from a boy under 18 in good health. What was sequenced was blood. The chain carries TRBV7-9 and TRBJ2-1, with D perhaps TRBD1 (6 bases). CDR3 residues: CASGRGDEQFF. CDR3 in DNA: TGTGCCAGCGGCAGGGGAGATGAGCAGTTCTTC.